The rows below give T cell receptor beta chains drawn from one sample of a study of glioma-infiltrating T cells after dendritic cell vaccination. Sequenced by immunoSEQ multiplex PCR; TCRdb stores in-frame clones only, minus some. The data show around 78,000 clones, over 75% seen once. This specimen was blood, taken after dendritic cell vaccination. Every receptor here comes from a human donor with glioblastoma. Both conserved end residues are part of each CDR3. Expanded clones get a size class; other rows say once, few or many, or leave the size out.

cdr3_aa | clone_size | j_call | v_call
CASSFRQGYEQFF | few | TRBJ2-1 | TRBV5-8
CASNDHGGNTEAFF | . | TRBJ1-1 | TRBV10-2
CASSLASSSPLHF | few | TRBJ1-6 | TRBV19
CAITGTGESPLHF | . | TRBJ1-6 | TRBV28
CASSLRGLSYEQYF | . | TRBJ2-7 | TRBV7-2
CASSSPKTGGMNTEAFF | . | TRBJ1-1 | TRBV28
CASSAGDRASTEAFF | . | TRBJ1-1 | TRBV9
CASSDGTETYGYTF | . | TRBJ1-2 | TRBV6-5
CASSPRGANNPSNEQFF | . | TRBJ2-1 | TRBV11-2
CASKAGLVLNTGELFF | . | TRBJ2-2 | TRBV2
CASSPMGTGGFMYF | . | TRBJ2-5 | TRBV7-6